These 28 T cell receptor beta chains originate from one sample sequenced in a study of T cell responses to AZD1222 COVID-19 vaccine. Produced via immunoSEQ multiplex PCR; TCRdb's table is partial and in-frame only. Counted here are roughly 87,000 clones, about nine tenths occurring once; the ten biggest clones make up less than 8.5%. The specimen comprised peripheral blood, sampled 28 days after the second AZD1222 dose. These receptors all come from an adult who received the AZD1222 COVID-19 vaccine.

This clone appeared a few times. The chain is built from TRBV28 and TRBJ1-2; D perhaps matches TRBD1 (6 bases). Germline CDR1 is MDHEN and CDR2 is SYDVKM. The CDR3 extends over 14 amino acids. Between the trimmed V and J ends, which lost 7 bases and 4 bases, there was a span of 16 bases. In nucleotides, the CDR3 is TGTGCCAGCAACCCGGGGGGGGCCGTCTATGGCTACACCTTC. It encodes CASNPGGAVYGYTF.

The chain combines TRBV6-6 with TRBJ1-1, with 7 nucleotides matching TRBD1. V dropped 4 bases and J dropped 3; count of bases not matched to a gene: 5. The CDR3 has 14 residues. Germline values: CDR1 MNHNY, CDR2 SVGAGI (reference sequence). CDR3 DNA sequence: TGTGCCAGCAGTTCCGGACAGGCGGACACTGAAGCTTTCTTT. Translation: CASSSGQADTEAFF.

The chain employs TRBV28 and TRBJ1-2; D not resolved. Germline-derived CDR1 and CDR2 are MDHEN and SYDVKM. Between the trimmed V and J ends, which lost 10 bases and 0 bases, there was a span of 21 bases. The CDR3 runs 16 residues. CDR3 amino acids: CAITASGALANYGYTF. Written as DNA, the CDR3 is TGTGCCATCACAGCCTCAGGAGCGCTCGCTAACTATGGCTACACCTTC.

The CDR3 region is CASSYGLANTGELFF. CDR3 in DNA: TGTGCCAGCAGTTACGGGCTAGCCAACACCGGGGAGCTGTTTTTT. The chain joins TRBV6-2 or TRBV6-3 to TRBJ2-2; TRBD2 is a possible D gene (5 bases). This CDR3 is built from 15 residues. V dropped 2 bases and J dropped 2 bases, with 9 bases sitting between them. In germline, CDR1 is MNHEY, CDR2 SVGEGT.

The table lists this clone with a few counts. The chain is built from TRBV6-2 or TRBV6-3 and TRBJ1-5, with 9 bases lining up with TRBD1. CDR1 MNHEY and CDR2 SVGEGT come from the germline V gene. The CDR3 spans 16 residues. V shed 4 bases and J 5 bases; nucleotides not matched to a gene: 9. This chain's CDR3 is CASSSRGQGIHQPQHF. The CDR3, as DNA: TGTGCCAGCAGTTCCCGGGGACAGGGTATCCATCAGCCCCAGCATTTT.

The CDR3 DNA reads TGTGCCAGCAGTACCCGGGACAGAAAAAATCAGCCCCAGCATTTT. It translates to CASSTRDRKNQPQHF. The V call is TRBV27, the J call TRBJ1-5; 7 bases are shared with TRBD1. Unmatched junction bases numbered 8, after V lost 5 bases and J lost 4 bases. Germline V gives CDR1 MNHEY, CDR2 SMNVEV (reference sequence). The CDR3 covers 15 residues.

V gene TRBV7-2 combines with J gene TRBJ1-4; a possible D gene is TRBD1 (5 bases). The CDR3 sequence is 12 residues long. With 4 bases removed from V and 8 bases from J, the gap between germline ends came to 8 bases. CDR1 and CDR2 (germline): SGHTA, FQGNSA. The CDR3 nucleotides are TGTGCCAGCAGCTCCGACAGAGAAAAACTGTTTTTT. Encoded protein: CASSSDREKLFF.

CDR3 nucleotide sequence: TGTGCCAGCAGCTTAGCGAGGGACAGGGTACAGCAAGAGACCCAGTACTTC. It specifies CASSLARDRVQQETQYF. The chain recombines TRBV7-6 with TRBJ2-5, with 9 bases fitting TRBD1. Germline assignment: CDR1 SGHVS and CDR2 FNYEAQ. This CDR3 comprises 17 residues. With V trimmed by 0 bases and J by 2 bases, 7 bases remained unmatched.

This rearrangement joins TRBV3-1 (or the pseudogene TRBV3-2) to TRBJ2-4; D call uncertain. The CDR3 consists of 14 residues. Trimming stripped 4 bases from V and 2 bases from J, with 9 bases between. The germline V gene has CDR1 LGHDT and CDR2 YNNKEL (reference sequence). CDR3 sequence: CASSPGGSKNIQYF. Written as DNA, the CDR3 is TGTGCCAGCAGCCCTGGCGGATCCAAAAACATTCAGTACTTC.

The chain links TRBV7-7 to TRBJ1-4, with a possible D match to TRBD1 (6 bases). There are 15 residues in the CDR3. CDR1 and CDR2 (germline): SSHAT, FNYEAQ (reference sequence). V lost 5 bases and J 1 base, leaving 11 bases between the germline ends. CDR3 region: CASSKGGGTNEKLFF. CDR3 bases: TGTGCCAGCAGCAAGGGAGGGGGAACTAATGAAAAACTGTTTTTT.

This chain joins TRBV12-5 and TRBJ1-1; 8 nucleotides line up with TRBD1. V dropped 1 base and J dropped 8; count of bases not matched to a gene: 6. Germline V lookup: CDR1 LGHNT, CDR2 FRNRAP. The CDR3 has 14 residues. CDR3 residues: CASGLGQGSPEAFF. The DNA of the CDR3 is TGTGCTAGTGGTTTGGGACAGGGGTCGCCCGAAGCTTTCTTT.

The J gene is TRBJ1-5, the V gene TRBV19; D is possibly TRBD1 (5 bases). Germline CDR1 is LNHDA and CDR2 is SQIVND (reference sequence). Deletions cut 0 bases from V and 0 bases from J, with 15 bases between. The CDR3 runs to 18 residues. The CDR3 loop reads CASSIDRGTPDSNQPQHF. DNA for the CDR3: TGTGCCAGTAGTATAGACCGGGGGACGCCGGATAGCAATCAGCCCCAGCATTTT. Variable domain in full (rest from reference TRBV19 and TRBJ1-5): DGGITQSPKYLFRKEGQNVTLSCEQNLNHDAMYWYRQDPGQGLRLIYYSQIVNDFQKGDIAEGYSVSREKKESFPLTVTSAQKNPTAFYLCASSIDRGTPDSNQPQHFGDGTRLSIL.

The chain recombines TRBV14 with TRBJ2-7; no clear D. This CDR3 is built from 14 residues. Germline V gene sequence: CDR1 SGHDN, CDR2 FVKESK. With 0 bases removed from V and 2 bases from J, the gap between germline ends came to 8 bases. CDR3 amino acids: CASSQDARPYEQYF. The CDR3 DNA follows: TGTGCCAGCAGCCAAGATGCCAGGCCCTACGAGCAGTACTTC.

In DNA form, the CDR3 reads TGTGCCAGCAGTACGACCGGGACGGTGGACGAGCAGTACTTC. It is translated as CASSTTGTVDEQYF. V and J are TRBV6-2 or TRBV6-3 and TRBJ2-7, with D tentatively TRBD1 or TRBD2 (5 bases each). The V gene's germline CDR1 is MNHEY and CDR2 SVGEGT. The CDR3 has 14 amino acids. The V and J ends lost 5 bases and 5 bases respectively, with 16 bases between them.

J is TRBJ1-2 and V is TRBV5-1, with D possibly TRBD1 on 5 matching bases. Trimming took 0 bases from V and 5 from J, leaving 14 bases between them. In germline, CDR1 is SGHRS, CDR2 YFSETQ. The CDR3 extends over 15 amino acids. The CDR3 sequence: CASSLGAGWGYGYTF. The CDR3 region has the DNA TGCGCCAGCAGCTTGGGGGCAGGCTGGGGGTATGGCTACACCTTC.

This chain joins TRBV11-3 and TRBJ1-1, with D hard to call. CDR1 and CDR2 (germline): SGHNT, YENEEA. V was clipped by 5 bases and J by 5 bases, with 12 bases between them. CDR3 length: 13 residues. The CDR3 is CASSQSSVTEAFF. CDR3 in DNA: TGTGCCAGCAGCCAGTCTTCCGTTACTGAAGCTTTCTTT.

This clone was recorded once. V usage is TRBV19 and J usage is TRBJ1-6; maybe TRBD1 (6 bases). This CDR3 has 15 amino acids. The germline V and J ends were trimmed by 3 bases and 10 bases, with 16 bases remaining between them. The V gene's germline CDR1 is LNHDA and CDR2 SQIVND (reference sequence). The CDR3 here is CASSITGPSISPLHF. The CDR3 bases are TGTGCCAGTAGTATTACAGGGCCCTCAATCTCACCCCTCCACTTT. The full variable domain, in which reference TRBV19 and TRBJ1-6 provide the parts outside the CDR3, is DGGITQSPKYLFRKEGQNVTLSCEQNLNHDAMYWYRQDPGQGLRLIYYSQIVNDFQKGDIAEGYSVSREKKESFPLTVTSAQKNPTAFYLCASSITGPSISPLHFGNGTRLTVT.

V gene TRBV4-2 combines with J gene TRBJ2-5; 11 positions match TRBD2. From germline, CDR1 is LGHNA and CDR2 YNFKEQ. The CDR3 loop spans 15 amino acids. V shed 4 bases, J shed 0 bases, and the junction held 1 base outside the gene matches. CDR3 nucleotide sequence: TGTGCCAGCAGCCCGGGACTAGCGGACCAAGAGACCCAGTACTTC. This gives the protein CASSPGLADQETQYF.

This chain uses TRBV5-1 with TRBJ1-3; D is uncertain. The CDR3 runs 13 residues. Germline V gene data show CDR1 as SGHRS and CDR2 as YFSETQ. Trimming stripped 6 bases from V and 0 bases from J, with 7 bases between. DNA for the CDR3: TGCGCCAGCACAATAAGCTCTGGAAACACCATATATTTT. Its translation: CASTISSGNTIYF.

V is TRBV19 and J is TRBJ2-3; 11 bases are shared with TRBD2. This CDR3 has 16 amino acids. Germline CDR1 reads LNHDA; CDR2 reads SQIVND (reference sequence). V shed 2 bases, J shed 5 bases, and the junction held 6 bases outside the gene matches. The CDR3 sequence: CASSISLAGVGDTQYF. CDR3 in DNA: TGTGCCAGTAGTATATCACTAGCGGGAGTTGGAGATACGCAGTATTTT.

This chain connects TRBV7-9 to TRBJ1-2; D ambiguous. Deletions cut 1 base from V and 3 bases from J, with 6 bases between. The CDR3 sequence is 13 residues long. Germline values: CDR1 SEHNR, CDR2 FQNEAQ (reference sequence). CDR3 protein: CASSLDPDYGYTF. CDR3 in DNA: TGTGCCAGCAGCTTAGATCCAGACTATGGCTACACCTTC.

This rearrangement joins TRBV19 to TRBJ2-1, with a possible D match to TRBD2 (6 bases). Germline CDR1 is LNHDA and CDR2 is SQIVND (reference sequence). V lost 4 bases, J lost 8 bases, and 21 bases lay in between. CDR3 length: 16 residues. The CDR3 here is CASSKGRDSRIHEQFF. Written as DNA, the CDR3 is TGTGCCAGTAGTAAGGGCAGGGACTCTCGCATCCATGAGCAGTTCTTC.

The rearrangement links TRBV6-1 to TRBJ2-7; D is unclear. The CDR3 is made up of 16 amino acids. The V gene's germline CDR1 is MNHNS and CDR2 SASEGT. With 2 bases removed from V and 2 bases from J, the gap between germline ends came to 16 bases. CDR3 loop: CASSERTAILAYEQYF. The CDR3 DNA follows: TGTGCCAGCAGTGAAAGGACCGCTATTTTAGCCTACGAGCAGTACTTC.

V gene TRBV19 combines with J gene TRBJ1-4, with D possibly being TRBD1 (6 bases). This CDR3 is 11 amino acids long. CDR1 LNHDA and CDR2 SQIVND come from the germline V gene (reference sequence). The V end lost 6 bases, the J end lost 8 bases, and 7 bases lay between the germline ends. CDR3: CASRGAEKLFF. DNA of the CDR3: TGTGCCAGTAGGGGGGCGGAAAAACTGTTTTTT.

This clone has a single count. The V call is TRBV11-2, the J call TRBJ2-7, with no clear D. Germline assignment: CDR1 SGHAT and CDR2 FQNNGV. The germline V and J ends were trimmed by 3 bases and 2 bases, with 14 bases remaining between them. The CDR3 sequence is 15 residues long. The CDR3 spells CASSFRSDTTYEQYF. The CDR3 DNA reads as TGTGCCAGCAGCTTTCGAAGCGATACAACCTACGAGCAGTACTTC.

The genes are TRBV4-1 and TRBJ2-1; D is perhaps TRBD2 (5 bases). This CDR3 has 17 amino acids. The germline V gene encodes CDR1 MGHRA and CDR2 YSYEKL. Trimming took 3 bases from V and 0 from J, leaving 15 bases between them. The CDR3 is CASSQSGGWDSYNEQFF. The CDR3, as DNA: TGCGCCAGCAGCCAGAGTGGCGGGTGGGACTCCTACAATGAGCAGTTCTTC.

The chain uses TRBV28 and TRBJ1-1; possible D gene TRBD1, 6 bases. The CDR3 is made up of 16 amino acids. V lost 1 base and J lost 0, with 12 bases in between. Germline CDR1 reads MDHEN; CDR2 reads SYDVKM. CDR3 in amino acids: CASSLSPQGLNTEAFF. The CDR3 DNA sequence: TGTGCCAGCAGTTTATCCCCGCAGGGGTTGAACACTGAAGCTTTCTTT. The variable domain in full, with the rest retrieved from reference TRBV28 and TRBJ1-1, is DVKVTQSSRYLVKRTGEKVFLECVQDMDHENMFWYRQDPGLGLRLIYFSYDVKMKEKGDIPEGYSVSREKKERFSLILESASTNQTSMYLCASSLSPQGLNTEAFFGQGTRLTVV.

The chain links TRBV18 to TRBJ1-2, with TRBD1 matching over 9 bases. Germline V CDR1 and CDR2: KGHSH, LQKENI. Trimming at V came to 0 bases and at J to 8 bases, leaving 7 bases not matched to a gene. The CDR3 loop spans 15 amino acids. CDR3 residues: CASSPPETGGRGYTF. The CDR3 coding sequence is TGTGCCAGCTCACCACCGGAGACAGGGGGGCGCGGCTACACCTTC.